This T cell receptor beta chain derives from a study of cytomegalovirus exposure and HLA in healthy donors. The CDR3 is 12 amino acids. Germline CDR1 reads LNHDA; CDR2 reads SQIVND (reference sequence). V lost 7 bases and J lost 5, with 9 bases in between. Primers for the PCR totalled 60 Vbeta and 13 Jbeta. Sequenced by immunoSEQ multiplex PCR; TCRdb stores in-frame clones only, minus some. The data contain approximately 87,000 clones, roughly 81% of them singletons. Sequenced sample: PBMCs. V usage is TRBV19 and J usage is TRBJ1-5; D is perhaps TRBD1 (5 bases). This TCR was recovered from a woman between 18 and 29 years old in good health and CMV-seropositive. Written as DNA, the CDR3 is TGTGCCAGTACAGACAGATATCAGCCCCAGCATTTT. Translation gives CASTDRYQPQHF. Filled out from reference TRBV19 and TRBJ1-5, the complete variable domain reads DGGITQSPKYLFRKEGQNVTLSCEQNLNHDAMYWYRQDPGQGLRLIYYSQIVNDFQKGDIAEGYSVSREKKESFPLTVTSAQKNPTAFYLCASTDRYQPQHFGDGTRLSIL.